This T cell receptor beta chain was observed in a study of patients and donors after allogeneic stem cell transplantation. Germline lookup yields CDR1 SEHNR and CDR2 FQNEAQ (reference sequence). There are 16 residues in the CDR3. Trimming removed 5 bases from V and 5 bases from J; junction bases left unmatched: 8. In this sample, this clonotype turned up many times. TCRdb re-derived calls from the RT-PCR reads in MiXCR, one entry per CDR3 protein. Of 25,000 to 30,000 distinct CDR3 sequences listed, 8.1% were seen once; the top ten hold almost 50%. The receptor's source is a human donor who was either an allogeneic HSCT recipient or a stem cell or donor lymphocyte infusion donor (not recorded which). It is not recorded whose cells these are; they may come from a transplant donor. The specimen was blood, either unsorted or a sorted T cell fraction (not recorded which). The chain has TRBV7-9 and TRBJ2-5, with 13 bases matching TRBD2. The CDR3 protein is CASSLTSGGAGETQYF. The CDR3 DNA sequence: TGTGCCAGCAGCCTAACTAGCGGGGGGGCTGGGGAGACCCAGTACTTC.